The clone carrying this TCR beta chain was observed a handful of times. This record comes from a study of T cell changes during pregnancy in multiple sclerosis. Trimming left V 6 bases short and J 2 bases short, with 11 bases between. This CDR3 spans 14 amino acids. Germline lookup yields CDR1 MNHNY and CDR2 SVGAGI (reference sequence). The data were produced by immunoSEQ multiplex PCR, yet TCRdb's version contains in-frame clones alone and is incomplete. The sample includes tens of thousands of clones, more than 85% of them seen just once. The sequenced sample was CD4+ T cells from peripheral blood mononuclear cells, obtained in the first trimester of pregnancy. This clonotype was obtained from a female donor in good health, enrolled as a control in a pregnancy study. The chain has TRBV6-6 and TRBJ1-3, with a possible D match to TRBD1 (5 bases). CDR3 loop: CASRDGGTGNTIYF. For the CDR3, the DNA is TGTGCCAGCAGGGACGGGGGAACTGGAAACACCATATATTTT.